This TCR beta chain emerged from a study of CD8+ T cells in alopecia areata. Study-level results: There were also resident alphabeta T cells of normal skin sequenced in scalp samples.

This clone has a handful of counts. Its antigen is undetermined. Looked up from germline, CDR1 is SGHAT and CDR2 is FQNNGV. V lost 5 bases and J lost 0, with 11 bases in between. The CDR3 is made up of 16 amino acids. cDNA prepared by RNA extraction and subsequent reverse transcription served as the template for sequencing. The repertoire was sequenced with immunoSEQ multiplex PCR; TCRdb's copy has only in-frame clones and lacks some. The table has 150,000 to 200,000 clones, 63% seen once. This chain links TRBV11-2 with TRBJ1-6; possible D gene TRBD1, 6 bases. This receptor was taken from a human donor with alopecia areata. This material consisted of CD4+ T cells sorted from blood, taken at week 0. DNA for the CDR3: TGTGCCAGCAGCCCCGGAGGGGGCTCCTATAATTCACCCCTCCACTTT. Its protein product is CASSPGGGSYNSPLHF.